Below are 21 T cell receptor beta chains sequenced from a single sample in a study of cytomegalovirus exposure and HLA in healthy donors. PCR amplification relied on 60 Vbeta primers (plus 13 Jbeta primers). This table comes from immunoSEQ multiplex PCR, and its TCRdb copy is limited to in-frame clones, with some not included. The sample carries tens of thousands of clones, under 80% recorded once. Specimen: PBMCs. These receptors all come from a man aged 60 to 75 in good health and CMV-seropositive.

This clone was seen more than once but under ten times. V is TRBV9 and J is TRBJ2-5, with 13 bases matching TRBD2. This CDR3 region has 15 residues. Per germline, CDR1 SGDLS and CDR2 YYNGEE. Trimming cost V 3 bases and J 2 bases; bases outside gene matches: 1. The DNA of the CDR3 is TGTGCCAGCAGCGCACTAGCGGGGGGGCAAGAGACCCAGTACTTC. It yields the protein CASSALAGGQETQYF.

This rearrangement joins TRBV28 to TRBJ1-3; D call uncertain. The CDR3 loop spans 16 amino acids. The V gene lost 5 bases and the J gene lost 0 bases, with 14 bases spanning the gap. The germline gives CDR1 MDHEN, CDR2 SYDVKM. CDR3 sequence: CASSIPSFISGNTIYF. In DNA form, the CDR3 reads TGTGCCAGCAGTATTCCGAGCTTCATCTCTGGAAACACCATATATTTT.

The V gene is TRBV7-9, the J gene TRBJ2-1, with 10 bases matching TRBD2. Unmatched junction bases numbered 7, after V lost 3 bases and J lost 8 bases. The CDR3 length is 15 residues. CDR1 is SEHNR, CDR2 FQNEAQ, per germline (reference sequence). CDR3 sequence reads: CASSLDLAGVDEQFF. The CDR3 DNA sequence: TGTGCCAGCAGCTTGGATCTAGCGGGGGTTGATGAGCAGTTCTTC.

The rearrangement uses TRBV6-1 and TRBJ1-2, with D uncertain. Looked up from germline, CDR1 is MNHNS and CDR2 is SASEGT. The V end was cut by 0 bases, the J end by 4 bases, with 9 bases between. This CDR3 spans 14 amino acids. The CDR3 coding sequence is TGTGCCAGCAGTGAAGCTACGAGGTTCTATGGCTACACCTTC. Protein sequence: CASSEATRFYGYTF.

The V and J genes are TRBV11-2 and TRBJ2-3, with D unclear. Per germline, CDR1 SGHAT and CDR2 FQNNGV. The CDR3 extends over 12 amino acids. The V end was cut by 5 bases, the J end by 1 base, with 4 bases between. CDR3: CASSPGTDTQYF. The CDR3 DNA reads TGTGCCAGCAGCCCGGGCACAGATACGCAGTATTTT.

Details on this clone: This sample includes further DNA sequences coding for the same CDR3. The V and J genes are TRBV5-1 and TRBJ2-1; TRBD2 matches at 8 bases. V dropped 0 bases and J dropped 4; count of bases not matched to a gene: 3. Per the germline V gene, CDR1 is SGHRS and CDR2 is YFSETQ. The CDR3 extends over 15 amino acids. The CDR3 DNA reads as TGCGCCAGCAGCTTGGATCTAGCGGGTTACAATGAGCAGTTCTTC. Protein sequence: CASSLDLAGYNEQFF.

The chain combines TRBV5-6 with TRBJ1-1; D perhaps matches TRBD1 (6 bases). The germline V gene encodes CDR1 SGHDT and CDR2 YYEEEE. V was pared by 2 bases and J by 2 bases, with 13 bases between. The CDR3 length is 15 residues. The CDR3 nucleotides read TGTGCCAGCAGCTTATACGGACAGCCCAACACTGAAGCTTTCTTT. Protein sequence: CASSLYGQPNTEAFF.

This chain uses TRBV7-8 with TRBJ1-1; TRBD1 might be the D (6 bases). The V and J ends lost 5 bases and 4 bases respectively, with 11 bases between them. The CDR3 runs 13 residues. CDR1 is SGHVS and CDR2 is FQNEAQ in the germline V gene. The CDR3 protein is CASSPGAVTEAFF. CDR3 DNA sequence: TGTGCCAGCAGCCCAGGGGCGGTCACTGAAGCTTTCTTT. Full variable domain (missing parts from reference TRBV7-8 and TRBJ1-1): GAGVSQSPRYKVAKRGQDVALRCDPISGHVSLFWYQQALGQGPEFLTYFQNEAQLDKSGLPSDRFFAERPEGSVSTLKIQRTQQEDSAVYLCASSPGAVTEAFFGQGTRLTVV.

The sample holds a few counts of this clone. The chain carries TRBV6-8 and TRBJ1-1; D might be TRBD1 (5 bases). Trimming left V 8 bases short and J 0 bases short, with 16 bases between. The germline gives CDR1 MNHGY, CDR2 SAAAGT. This CDR3 contains 15 residues. CDR3 coding DNA: TGTGCCAGCTCAGGGAGGGACTTACTGAACACTGAAGCTTTCTTT. Its protein product is CASSGRDLLNTEAFF.

The chain is built from TRBV4-3 and TRBJ2-6; D is unclear. The V gene lost 3 bases and the J gene lost 1 base, with 7 bases spanning the gap. The CDR3 runs 15 residues. The V gene's germline CDR1 is LGHNA and CDR2 YSLEER. The DNA for the CDR3 is TGCGCCAGCAGCCACCCCAAATCTGGGGCCAACGTCCTGACTTTC. Its translation is CASSHPKSGANVLTF.

The rearrangement links TRBV2 to TRBJ1-5, with 7 bases lining up with TRBD1. This CDR3 has 16 residues. J lost 0 bases, V lost 6 bases, and 8 bases had no gene match. The V gene's germline CDR1 is SNHLY and CDR2 FYNNEI. CDR3 sequence: CASSGGQLFSNQPQHF. For the CDR3, the DNA is TGTGCCAGCAGCGGGGGACAGCTATTTAGCAATCAGCCCCAGCATTTT.

This clone was counted a few times. The chain combines TRBV28 with TRBJ1-5; D might be TRBD1 (6 bases). The CDR3 is 15 residues long. The V end was cut by 5 bases, the J end by 7 bases, with 18 bases between. Germline values: CDR1 MDHEN, CDR2 SYDVKM. CDR3: CASSTSTGGEQPQHF. The CDR3 coding sequence is TGTGCCAGCAGTACCTCGACAGGTGGGGAGCAGCCCCAGCATTTT.

CDR3 protein: CASSLTESNTEAFF. CDR3 DNA sequence: TGTGCCAGCAGCCTGACAGAATCGAACACTGAAGCTTTCTTT. J is TRBJ1-1 and V is TRBV7-9; D is possibly TRBD1 (5 bases). Germline CDR1 is SEHNR and CDR2 is FQNEAQ (reference sequence). The CDR3 consists of 14 residues. V gave up 5 bases and J gave up 1 base, with 11 bases separating them.

Turning to this clone: The same CDR3 is also encoded by other DNA sequences in this sample. The chain is built from TRBV29-1 and TRBJ2-7; 11 nucleotides agree with TRBD2. V dropped 6 bases and J dropped 6; count of bases not matched to a gene: 10. There are 14 residues in the CDR3. The germline gives CDR1 SQVTM, CDR2 ANQGSEA. The CDR3 region is CSVSPGLAGSEQYF. In DNA, the CDR3 is TGCAGCGTCAGTCCAGGACTAGCGGGCAGCGAGCAGTACTTC.

The chain carries TRBV4-1 and TRBJ2-1; the D gene is possibly TRBD1 (6 bases). The germline gives CDR1 MGHRA, CDR2 YSYEKL. This CDR3 spans 17 amino acids. V lost 5 bases, J lost 7 bases, and 24 bases lay in between. The CDR3 loop reads CASSGFRGTAAGNEQFF. The CDR3 DNA reads TGCGCCAGCAGCGGTTTTAGGGGGACGGCCGCCGGAAATGAGCAGTTCTTC.

This rearrangement joins TRBV14 to TRBJ1-1; no definite D call. Germline V gene sequence: CDR1 SGHDN, CDR2 FVKESK. The CDR3 has 13 amino acids. V lost 4 bases and J lost 5, with 11 bases in between. The CDR3 DNA follows: TGTGCCAGCAGCCTACAGCGGTGGACTGAAGCTTTCTTT. It codes for CASSLQRWTEAFF.

This clone is a singleton in its sample. The V and J genes are TRBV28 and TRBJ2-7; D perhaps matches TRBD2 (6 bases). The CDR3 contains 14 residues. Germline assignment: CDR1 MDHEN and CDR2 SYDVKM. Trimming stripped 6 bases from V and 7 bases from J, with 19 bases between. CDR3 loop: CASSLKPGRGEQYF. CDR3 nucleotide sequence: TGTGCCAGCAGCCTAAAGCCGGGGCGGGGAGAGCAGTACTTC.

The chain couples TRBV5-4 to TRBJ2-3; TRBD2 aligns across 12 bases. The germline V gene encodes CDR1 SGHNT and CDR2 YYREEE (reference sequence). The J segment lost 3 bases and the V segment lost 3 bases, leaving 2 bases of the junction unmatched. The CDR3 runs to 15 residues. The DNA of the CDR3 is TGTGCCAGCAGCTCGGGACTAGCGGGTACAGATACGCAGTATTTT. This sequence encodes CASSSGLAGTDTQYF.

In its sample, this clone was seen once. The junction and the germline gene differ at one end; a read error may be behind it. The CDR3: CSSSFQGEQYF. The CDR3 coding sequence is TGTTCCAGCAGCTTTCAGGGCGAGCAGTACTTC. The chain uses TRBV7-9 and TRBJ2-7; D possibly corresponds to TRBD1 (5 bases). Germline loops: CDR1 SEHNR, CDR2 FQNEAQ (reference sequence). The CDR3 is 11 amino acids. Complete variable domain (other parts from reference TRBV7-9 and TRBJ2-7): DTGVSQNPRHKITKRGQNVTFRCDPISEHNRLYWYRQTLGQGPEFLTYFQNEAQLEKSRLLSDRFSAERPKGSFSTLEIQRTEQGDSAMYLCSSSFQGEQYFGPGTRLTVT.

The chain carries TRBV18 and TRBJ2-7, with a possible D match to TRBD1 (5 bases). Germline assignment: CDR1 KGHSH and CDR2 LQKENI. V was trimmed by 1 base and J by 6 bases, leaving 7 bases between them. CDR3 length equals 12 residues. The CDR3 DNA is TGTGCCAGCTCACCACGCCAGGGCGAGCAGTACTTC. Translation gives CASSPRQGEQYF.

The sample holds one count of this clone. The chain combines TRBV7-8 with TRBJ2-4; D is unclear. The germline V and J ends were trimmed by 4 bases and 8 bases, with 3 bases remaining between them. The CDR3 length is 10 residues. Germline V CDR1 and CDR2: SGHVS, FQNEAQ. This chain's CDR3 is CASSSDIQYF. Here the CDR3 DNA reads TGTGCCAGCAGCTCTGACATTCAGTACTTC.